This T cell receptor (beta chain) was recorded in a study of cytomegalovirus exposure and HLA in healthy donors. Comments on this clone: The antigen remains undetermined.

Study-wide findings and caveats: A later analysis by the authors found several of the most significant clusters apparently linked to common viral pathogens.

With 60 Vbeta and 13 Jbeta primers, the PCR was carried out. The data were produced by immunoSEQ multiplex PCR, yet TCRdb's version contains in-frame clones alone and is incomplete. The data show 65,000 to 95,000 clones, with around four fifths seen just once and roughly 2.5% held by the top ten. The clonotype originates from a male donor in good health and CMV-seropositive. Sequencing was done on a sample of PBMCs.

Here the CDR3 reads CASTSNSGGRGNEQFF. As DNA, the CDR3 is TGTGCCAGCACTTCAAACTCGGGAGGGCGGGGCAATGAGCAGTTCTTC. The chain uses TRBV27 and TRBJ2-1, with 8 positions matching TRBD2. Germline-derived CDR1 and CDR2 are MNHEY and SMNVEV (reference sequence). The length of the CDR3 is 16 residues. J lost 6 bases, V lost 7 bases, and 14 bases had no gene match.